The rows below give T cell receptor beta chains drawn from one sample of a study of cytomegalovirus exposure and HLA in healthy donors. TCRdb's table, derived via immunoSEQ multiplex PCR, lists solely in-frame clones and lacks some. The sample includes 200,000 to 250,000 clones, 70% to 85% of them seen just once. The source material was PBMCs. These receptors all stem from a man between 50 and 59 years old in good health and CMV-seronegative. CDR3s include the opening cysteine and the closing phenylalanine or tryptophan. Each record gives: V gene, D gene, J gene, clone size, CDR3 DNA, CDR3 protein. A D gene is named only where the DNA matches it firmly. Some rows have no size entry. The others give once, few or many, or a class for an expanded clone.

>TRBV7-6|TRBD1|TRBJ1-1|once
TGTGCCAGCAGCTTAGTTGACGGTGGGACAGGGCTGCACACTGAAGCTTTCTTT
CASSLVDGGTGLHTEAFF
>TRBV9|.|TRBJ2-6|.
TGTGCCAGCAGCGTAGGGAGTTCTGGGGCCAACGGCCTGACTTTC
CASSVGSSGANGLTF
>TRBV12-5|.|TRBJ1-1|few
TGTGCTAGTGGTTTGAGCTGGAACACTGAAGCTTTCTTT
CASGLSWNTEAFF
>TRBV29-1|.|TRBJ2-5|.
TGCAGCGTTGAAGAGGGCGCGGGGGAGACCCAGTACTTC
CSVEEGAGETQYF
>TRBV5-1|.|TRBJ2-7|.
TGCGCCAGCAGCAGAACGGGAGATAGTTACGAGCAGTACTTC
CASSRTGDSYEQYF
>TRBV4-1|.|TRBJ2-7|.
TGCGCCAGCAGCCAAGAAACGACGGGATTCAGTACCTACGAGCAGTACTTC
CASSQETTGFSTYEQYF
>TRBV5-1|.|TRBJ1-1|.
TGCGCCAGCAGCTTGGGACTTACGAACACTGAAGCTTTCTTT
CASSLGLTNTEAFF
>TRBV5-1|.|TRBJ1-1|.
TGCGCCAGCAGCTTGGGGACAGCAACAACCACTGAAGCTTTCTTT
CASSLGTATTTEAFF
>TRBV6-5|.|TRBJ2-4|.
TGTGCCAGCAGGGGGGGAGCCAAAAACATTCAGTACTTC
CASRGGAKNIQYF
>TRBV27|TRBD1|TRBJ2-5|.
TGTGCCAGCAGACCAAGGACAGGGAAGGAGACCCAGTACTTC
CASRPRTGKETQYF
>TRBV29-1|.|TRBJ1-1|.
TGCAGCGTTTACACGAACACTGAAGCTTTCTTT
CSVYTNTEAFF
>TRBV9|TRBD2|TRBJ2-4|.
TGTGCCAGCAGCGTAGATGCTAGCGGGGCTTCGGACATTCAGTACTTC
CASSVDASGASDIQYF
>TRBV10-1|.|TRBJ2-7|.
TGCGCCAGCAGTGTTGACAGCTCCTACGAGCAGTACTTC
CASSVDSSYEQYF
>TRBV7-9|.|TRBJ2-3|.
TGTGCCAGCAGCTCAAAGGACTGGTTAGAGCCCACAGATACGCAGTATTTT
CASSSKDWLEPTDTQYF
>TRBV5-5|TRBD2|TRBJ2-1|few
TGTGCCAGCAGCCCCCAGTTAGCGGGTGCCTACAATGAGCAGTTCTTC
CASSPQLAGAYNEQFF
>TRBV6-4|.|TRBJ2-7|.
TGTGCCAGCAGTGATCAAACAGCCTACGAGCAGTACTTC
CASSDQTAYEQYF
>TRBV6-5|TRBD1|TRBJ2-3|.
TGTGCCAGCAGCCCCGGACAGGGGCGTACGCAGTATTTT
CASSPGQGRTQYF
>TRBV6-5|TRBD1|TRBJ1-1|.
TGTGCCAGCAGCCAGGACAGGATTTCTAACACTGAAGCTTTCTTT
CASSQDRISNTEAFF
>TRBV5-1|TRBD2|TRBJ2-1|.
TGCGCCAGCAGGGAGCGGGAGGGCTACAATGAGCAGTTCTTC
CASREREGYNEQFF
>TRBV27|TRBD2|TRBJ2-1|few
TGTGCCAGCCAAGATCTAGCGGGGCGCTACAATGAGCAGTTCTTC
CASQDLAGRYNEQFF
>TRBV27|TRBD1|TRBJ2-7|.
TGTGCCAGCAGTCCTAGGGACAGCTACTACGAGCAGTACTTC
CASSPRDSYYEQYF
>TRBV5-4|.|TRBJ2-2|.
TGTGCCAGCAGCTTTTTGCCAGTCGCCGGGGAGCTGTTTTTT
CASSFLPVAGELFF
>TRBV5-1|.|TRBJ2-2|.
TGCGCCAGCAGCTCGGGACACAACACCGGGGAGCTGTTTTTT
CASSSGHNTGELFF
>TRBV7-3|.|TRBJ2-1|.
TGTGCCAGCAGCCGAAGAAGGGGTAATGAGCAGTTCTTC
CASSRRRGNEQFF
>TRBV19|.|TRBJ2-2|.
TGTGCCAGTAGCATCTCTAGCGCCGGGGAGCTGTTTTTT
CASSISSAGELFF
>TRBV27|TRBD1|TRBJ2-7|.
TGTGCCAGCAGCTTGGGACAGACGACCGAGCAGTACTTC
CASSLGQTTEQYF
>TRBV5-1|.|TRBJ2-5|once
TGCGCCAGCAGAGCGGAACCGAGCCAAGCTGAGACCCAGTACTTC
CASRAEPSQAETQYF
>TRBV28|TRBD2|TRBJ2-7|.
TGTGCCAGCAGTTTTCCCCACGGCGGGAGACACGAGCAGTACTTC
CASSFPHGGRHEQYF
>TRBV9|TRBD2|TRBJ2-2|.
TGTACCAGCAGCGTAGACGGGAGGGGCGGGGAGCTGTTTTTT
CTSSVDGRGGELFF
>TRBV7-9|.|TRBJ1-4|.
TGTGCCAGCAGCCCCCGGACATGGAGTGAAAAACTGTTTTTT
CASSPRTWSEKLFF
>TRBV5-1|TRBD1|TRBJ1-5|.
TGCGCCAGCAGTTCCGGACAGGGGAGCAATCAGCCCCAGCATTTT
CASSSGQGSNQPQHF
>TRBV15|.|TRBJ1-1|.
TGTGCCACCAGCAATCAGTGGAACACTGAAGCTTTCTTT
CATSNQWNTEAFF
>TRBV6-1|TRBD2|TRBJ2-2|.
TGTGCCAGCAGAATAGCGGGCGGGGAGCTGTTTTTT
CASRIAGGELFF
>TRBV5-1|TRBD1|TRBJ1-2|once
TGCGCCAGCAGCAACAGGGGTCTAAACTATGGCTACACCTTC
CASSNRGLNYGYTF
>TRBV9|.|TRBJ2-7|.
TGTGCCAGCAGCCTTGGCTCGTTCTCCTACGAGCAGTACTTC
CASSLGSFSYEQYF
>TRBV9|.|TRBJ1-5|.
TGTGCCAGCAGCGTAGGTAACTATAATCAGCCCCAGCATTTT
CASSVGNYNQPQHF
>TRBV5-6|TRBD1|TRBJ2-1|.
TGTGCCAGCGGCGCTCGACAGGGAAATCGGAATGAGCAGTTCTTC
CASGARQGNRNEQFF
>TRBV6-4|.|TRBJ2-2|few
TGTGCCAGCAGTGCGTCCTCCGGGAACACCGGGGAGCTGTTTTTT
CASSASSGNTGELFF
>TRBV11-2|TRBD2|TRBJ2-3|.
TGTGCCAGCAGCCTCTCGGGCGGGAGGCCCCCAGATACGCAGTATTTT
CASSLSGGRPPDTQYF
>TRBV28|TRBD1|TRBJ2-7|few
TGTGCCAGCAGTATGACAGGGATCGGCTCCTACGAGCAGTACTTC
CASSMTGIGSYEQYF
>TRBV4-2|TRBD2|TRBJ2-3|few
TGTGCCAGCAGCCAAGATCAGCGGCTAGCGGGTAACACAGATACGCAGTATTTT
CASSQDQRLAGNTDTQYF